This T cell receptor (beta chain) comes out of a study of OX40 agonist ivuxolimab in advanced cancers. Looking at the study overall: Partial responses were observed in three patients, of whom one had hepatocellular carcinoma and two had cutaneous melanoma.

Patients were ruled out by autoimmune disease history or systemic immunosuppression. General study points: At doses 0.1 to 3.0 mg/kg, CD4+ and CD8+ clones expanded. Determination of antigen specificity was not performed for the expanded peripheral T cells.

Method: immunoSEQ multiplex PCR; TCRdb's copy keeps in-frame clones and lacks some. Of about 58,000 clones in the sample, 86% were seen once. About this clone itself: What it binds is unknown.

The length of the CDR3 is 14 residues. The V segment lost 6 bases and the J segment 3 bases; nucleotides outside the gene matches: 8. Germline V CDR1 and CDR2: SGDLS, YYNGEE. The sample was CD4+ or CD8+ T cells sorted from blood, taken in a trial of the OX40 agonist ivuxolimab. This receptor was obtained from an adult with an advanced solid tumor such as melanoma, head and neck, liver or kidney cancer. The chain recombines TRBV9 with TRBJ1-2; 7 nucleotides line up with TRBD1. As DNA, the CDR3 is TGTGCCAGCACCAAGGGGGACAGACACTATGGCTACACCTTC. Its translation: CASTKGDRHYGYTF.